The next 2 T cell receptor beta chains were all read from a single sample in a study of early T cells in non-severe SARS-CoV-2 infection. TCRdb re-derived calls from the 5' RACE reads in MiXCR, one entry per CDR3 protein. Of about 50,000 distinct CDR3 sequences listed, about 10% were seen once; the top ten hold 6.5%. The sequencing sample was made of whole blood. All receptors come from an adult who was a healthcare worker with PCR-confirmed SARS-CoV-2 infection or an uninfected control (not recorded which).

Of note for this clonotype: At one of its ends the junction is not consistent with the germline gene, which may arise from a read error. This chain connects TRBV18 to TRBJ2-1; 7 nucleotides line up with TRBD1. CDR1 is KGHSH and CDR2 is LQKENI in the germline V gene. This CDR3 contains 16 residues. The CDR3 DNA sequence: TGTACCAGCTCAGCAAGACAGGGCTACTTTTACAATGAGCAGTTCTTC. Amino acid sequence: CTSSARQGYFYNEQFF.

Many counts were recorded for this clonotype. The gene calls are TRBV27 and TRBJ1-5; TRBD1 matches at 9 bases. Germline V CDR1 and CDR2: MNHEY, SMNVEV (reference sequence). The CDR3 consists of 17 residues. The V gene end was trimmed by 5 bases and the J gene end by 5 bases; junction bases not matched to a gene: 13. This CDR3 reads CASSPIPGQGYYQPQHF. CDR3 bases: TGTGCCAGCAGTCCCATTCCGGGACAGGGTTATTATCAGCCCCAGCATTTT.